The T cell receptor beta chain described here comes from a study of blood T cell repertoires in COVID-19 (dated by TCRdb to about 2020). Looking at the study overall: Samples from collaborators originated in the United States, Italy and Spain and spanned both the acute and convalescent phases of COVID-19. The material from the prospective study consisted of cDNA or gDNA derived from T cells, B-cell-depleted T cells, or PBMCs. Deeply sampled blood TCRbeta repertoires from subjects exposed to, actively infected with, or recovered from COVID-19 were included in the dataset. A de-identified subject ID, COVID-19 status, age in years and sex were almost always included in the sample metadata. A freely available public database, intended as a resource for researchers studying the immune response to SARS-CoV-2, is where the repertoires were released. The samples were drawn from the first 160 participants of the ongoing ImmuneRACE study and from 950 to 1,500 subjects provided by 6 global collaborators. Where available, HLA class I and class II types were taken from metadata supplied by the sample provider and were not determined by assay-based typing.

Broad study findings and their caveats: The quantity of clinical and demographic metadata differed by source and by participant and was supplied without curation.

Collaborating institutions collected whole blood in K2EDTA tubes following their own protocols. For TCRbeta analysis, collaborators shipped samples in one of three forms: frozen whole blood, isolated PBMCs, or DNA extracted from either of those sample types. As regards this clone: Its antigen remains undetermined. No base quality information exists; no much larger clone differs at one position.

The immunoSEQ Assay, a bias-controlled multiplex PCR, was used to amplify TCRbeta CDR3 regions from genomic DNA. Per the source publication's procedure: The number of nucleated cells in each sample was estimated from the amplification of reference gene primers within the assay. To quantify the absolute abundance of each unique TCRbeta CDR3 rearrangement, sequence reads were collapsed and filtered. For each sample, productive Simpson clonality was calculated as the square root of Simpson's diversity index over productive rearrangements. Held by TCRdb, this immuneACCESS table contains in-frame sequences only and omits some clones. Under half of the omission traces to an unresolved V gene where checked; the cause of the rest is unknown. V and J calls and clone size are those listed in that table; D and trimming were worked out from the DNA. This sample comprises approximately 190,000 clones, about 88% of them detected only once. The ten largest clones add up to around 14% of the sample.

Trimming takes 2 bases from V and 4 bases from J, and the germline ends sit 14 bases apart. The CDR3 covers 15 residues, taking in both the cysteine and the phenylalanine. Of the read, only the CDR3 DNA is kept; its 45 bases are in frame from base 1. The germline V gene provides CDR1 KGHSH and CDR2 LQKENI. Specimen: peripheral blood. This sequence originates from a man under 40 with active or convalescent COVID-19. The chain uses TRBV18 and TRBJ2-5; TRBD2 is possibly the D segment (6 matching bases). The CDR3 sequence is CASSPSVAEGETQYF. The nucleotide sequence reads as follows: TGTGCCAGCTCACCATCCGTAGCGGAAGGAGAGACCCAGTACTTC.